Listed here are 32 T cell receptor beta chains from one sample, sequenced in a study of cytomegalovirus exposure and HLA in healthy donors. Amplification used 60 Vbeta primers and 13 Jbeta primers. Only in-frame clones appear in the TCRdb table, and some are missing; sequencing was by immunoSEQ multiplex PCR. The table includes about 150,000 clones, about 84% detected once. Material: PBMCs. These receptors were obtained from a woman between 35 and 50 years old in good health and CMV-seropositive.

This chain uses TRBV6-1 with TRBJ2-1; 7 positions agree with TRBD1. CDR3 length: 16 residues. V lost 1 base and J lost 1; bases outside the gene matches: 4. Germline V CDR1 and CDR2: MNHNS, SASEGT. CDR3 protein: CASSEVRGRSYNEQFF. As DNA, the CDR3 is TGTGCCAGCAGTGAAGTTAGGGGGCGATCCTACAATGAGCAGTTCTTC.

The rearrangement uses TRBV4-2 and TRBJ2-5; a weak D match, TRBD2 (5 bases). V dropped 2 bases and J dropped 5 bases, with 15 bases sitting between them. This CDR3 is 15 amino acids long. Germline values: CDR1 LGHNA, CDR2 YNFKEQ. The CDR3 DNA reads as TGTGCCAGCAGCCAACGGGGTATCACGCAGGAGACCCAGTACTTC. Encoded protein: CASSQRGITQETQYF.

The gene calls are TRBV28 and TRBJ1-3, with 8 bases aligning to TRBD1. The CDR3 contains 14 residues. The V and J ends lost 10 bases and 4 bases, in that order; junction bases with no gene match: 9. Germline CDR1 reads MDHEN; CDR2 reads SYDVKM. The CDR3 loop reads CATTGGPIGNTIYF. The CDR3 DNA sequence: TGTGCCACCACAGGGGGTCCGATAGGAAACACCATATATTTT.

The chain employs TRBV5-1 and TRBJ1-1; D is perhaps TRBD1 (5 bases). Germline V gene sequence: CDR1 SGHRS, CDR2 YFSETQ. The CDR3 is 14 amino acids. Trimming took off 0 bases at V and 2 bases at J, with 8 bases between the two ends. Written as DNA, the CDR3 is TGCGCCAGCAGCTTGGCGACAGTTAACACTGAAGCTTTCTTT. Translation gives CASSLATVNTEAFF.

This chain uses TRBV5-1 with TRBJ2-3; TRBD2 agrees at 9 bases. The CDR3 consists of 14 residues. V lost 2 bases and J lost 5; bases outside the gene matches: 3. Germline lookup yields CDR1 SGHRS and CDR2 YFSETQ. The CDR3 DNA is TGCGCCAGCAGCTTCGGGACTAGCTTAGATACGCAGTATTTT. Encoded protein: CASSFGTSLDTQYF.

V and J are TRBV7-9 and TRBJ2-6, with 10 bases fitting TRBD2. Germline V gene sequence: CDR1 SEHNR, CDR2 FQNEAQ (reference sequence). The length of the CDR3 is 17 residues. V lost 7 bases and J lost 5; bases outside the gene matches: 11. CDR3 protein: CASKLLAGDSWANVLTF. In nucleotides, the CDR3 is TGTGCCAGCAAATTGCTAGCGGGAGATTCTTGGGCCAACGTCCTGACTTTC.

This clone was observed a single time. The chain is built from TRBV18 and TRBJ2-3; 7 nucleotides match TRBD2. Looked up from germline, CDR1 is KGHSH and CDR2 is LQKENI. V was clipped by 3 bases and J by 2 bases; unmatched bases: 2. The CDR3 is 14 amino acids. The CDR3 DNA follows: TGTGCCAGCTCACCCGGGACTATCACAGATACGCAGTATTTT. Translated: CASSPGTITDTQYF.

The chain joins TRBV18 to TRBJ2-7; D is perhaps TRBD1 (6 bases). The CDR3 extends over 13 amino acids. Trimming took 6 bases from V and 5 from J, leaving 14 bases between them. Germline CDR1 is KGHSH and CDR2 is LQKENI. This CDR3 reads CASSGAGADEQYF. CDR3 in DNA: TGTGCCAGCTCGGGGGCGGGTGCTGACGAGCAGTACTTC.

The rearrangement links TRBV27 to TRBJ2-5; no firm D call. Trimming shortened V by 6 bases and J by 5 bases, and 7 bases separated the two germline ends. The CDR3 extends over 11 amino acids. Per germline, CDR1 MNHEY and CDR2 SMNVEV (reference sequence). The CDR3 loop is CASRSKETQYF. Written as DNA, the CDR3 is TGTGCCAGCAGATCTAAGGAGACCCAGTACTTC.

The chain uses TRBV11-3 and TRBJ2-7, with 10 bases aligning to TRBD1. J gave up 1 base and V 1 base, and 10 bases lay outside the gene matches. The CDR3 sequence is 18 residues long. Germline values: CDR1 SGHNT, CDR2 YENEEA. CDR3 in DNA: TGTGCCAGCAGCTTAGTCGGACAGGGGGTCAAGCTATCCTACGAGCAGTACTTC. Translating gives CASSLVGQGVKLSYEQYF.

This chain links TRBV5-1 with TRBJ2-2, with 9 nucleotides matching TRBD2. The CDR3 is made up of 14 amino acids. CDR1 is SGHRS and CDR2 is YFSETQ in the germline V gene. V shed 4 bases, J shed 5 bases, and the junction held 3 bases outside the gene matches. The CDR3 DNA sequence: TGCGCCAGCAGCCGACTAGCGGCAACCGGGGAGCTGTTTTTT. Amino acid sequence: CASSRLAATGELFF.

V usage is TRBV27 and J usage is TRBJ1-5; D call uncertain. The CDR3 loop spans 15 amino acids. V lost 2 bases and J 0 bases, leaving 8 bases between the germline ends. The germline V gene has CDR1 MNHEY and CDR2 SMNVEV (reference sequence). CDR3 in amino acids: CASSLGRHSNQPQHF. CDR3 nucleotides: TGTGCCAGCAGTTTAGGTCGACATAGCAATCAGCCCCAGCATTTT.

The chain is built from TRBV5-4 and TRBJ2-3; TRBD2 agrees at 11 bases. CDR1 SGHNT and CDR2 YYREEE come from the germline V gene (reference sequence). V shed 4 bases and J 2 bases; nucleotides not matched to a gene: 6. The CDR3 consists of 16 residues. For the CDR3, the DNA is TGTGCCAGCAGCATAGGGACTAGCGGAAACACAGATACGCAGTATTTT. Protein: CASSIGTSGNTDTQYF.

This clone came up once. The chain couples TRBV5-6 to TRBJ2-1; D is unclear. Germline V gene data show CDR1 as SGHDT and CDR2 as YYEEEE. The CDR3 totals 15 residues. V was pared by 2 bases and J by 0 bases, with 9 bases between. The CDR3 DNA sequence: TGTGCCAGCAGCTTTTTCTTTAGCTCCTACAATGAGCAGTTCTTC. Amino acids: CASSFFFSSYNEQFF.

Here the CDR3 reads CASSPRVDRGPNYGYTF. CDR3 coding DNA: TGTGCCAGCAGCCCAAGGGTCGACAGGGGGCCTAACTATGGCTACACCTTC. The V and J genes are TRBV7-8 and TRBJ1-2; 10 bases map to TRBD1. This CDR3 region has 17 residues. V was clipped by 5 bases and J by 0 bases; unmatched bases: 9. Germline V CDR1 and CDR2: SGHVS, FQNEAQ.

This chain links TRBV28 with TRBJ2-7, with 8 bases lining up with TRBD2. This CDR3 spans 14 amino acids. CDR1 is MDHEN and CDR2 is SYDVKM in the germline V gene. The DNA for the CDR3 is TGTGTTAGCGGTGCGGGAGGTCCCCGCAGGGAGCAGTACTTC. Translation gives CVSGAGGPRREQYF.

The chain carries TRBV11-1 and TRBJ1-1; possible D gene TRBD1, 6 bases. The V gene lost 5 bases and the J gene lost 7 bases, with 11 bases spanning the gap. Per germline, CDR1 SGHAT and CDR2 FQDESV (reference sequence). The CDR3 has 12 amino acids. The CDR3 loop reads CASSLWTDEAFF. For the CDR3, the DNA is TGTGCCAGCAGCCTCTGGACAGATGAAGCTTTCTTT.

The V gene is TRBV9, the J gene TRBJ2-3; 8 bases are shared with TRBD1. The CDR3 has 13 amino acids. V lost 7 bases to trimming and J lost 5 bases; unmatched junction nucleotides: 6. Germline values: CDR1 SGDLS, CDR2 YYNGEE. The CDR3 is CASQDREGDTQYF. CDR3 bases: TGTGCCAGCCAGGACAGGGAAGGAGATACGCAGTATTTT.

V is TRBV28 and J is TRBJ1-5, with D possibly TRBD1 on 5 matching bases. Germline CDR1 and CDR2: MDHEN and SYDVKM. The CDR3 is 14 amino acids. V was pared by 3 bases and J by 4 bases, with 10 bases between. The chain's CDR3 is CASSFNRLNQPQHF. The CDR3 DNA follows: TGTGCCAGCAGTTTTAACAGGCTGAATCAGCCCCAGCATTTT. The full variable domain, rest sourced from reference TRBV28 and TRBJ1-5, is DVKVTQSSRYLVKRTGEKVFLECVQDMDHENMFWYRQDPGLGLRLIYFSYDVKMKEKGDIPEGYSVSREKKERFSLILESASTNQTSMYLCASSFNRLNQPQHFGDGTRLSIL.

The chain uses TRBV5-1 and TRBJ2-6, with 7 bases that match TRBD1. The V and J ends lost 3 bases and 0 bases, in that order; junction bases with no gene match: 9. There are 18 residues in the CDR3. Germline V gene sequence: CDR1 SGHRS, CDR2 YFSETQ. CDR3 loop: CASSSYWTGVSGANVLTF. In DNA form, the CDR3 reads TGCGCCAGCAGCTCTTACTGGACAGGCGTCTCTGGGGCCAACGTCCTGACTTTC.

The chain combines TRBV5-1 with TRBJ1-2; 9 bases align to TRBD1. After removal of 3 bases from V and 4 bases from J, the junction contained 7 bases not matched to a gene. CDR1 and CDR2 (germline): SGHRS, YFSETQ. There are 15 residues in the CDR3. CDR3 bases: TGCGCCAGCAGCTCGTATACAGGGGGCCCCTATGGCTACACCTTC. Translation: CASSSYTGGPYGYTF.

The chain carries TRBV6-5 and TRBJ2-1; no clear D. Trimming shortened V by 2 bases and J by 4 bases, and 12 bases separated the two germline ends. The germline gives CDR1 MNHEY, CDR2 SVGAGI. The CDR3 is made up of 15 amino acids. The CDR3 bases are TGTGCCAGCAGTTACAGCCTGACGCGGTACAATGAGCAGTTCTTC. Its translation: CASSYSLTRYNEQFF.

This clone was seen just once. Germline and junction disagree at one end, which may indicate a read error. V gene TRBV6-4 combines with J gene TRBJ1-5, with 10 bases identical to TRBD1. The CDR3 contains 15 residues. CDR1 and CDR2 from the germline V gene are MRHNA and SNTAGT. The CDR3 region has the DNA TGTGCCAGCAGTGCCCCGACAGGGGGCAACCAGCCCCAGCATTTT. Its translation is CASSAPTGGNQPQHF.

This clone was counted only a few times. The chain links TRBV5-6 to TRBJ2-3; 15 positions agree with TRBD2. CDR3 length equals 18 residues. The germline CDR1 and CDR2 sequences are SGHDT and YYEEEE. The V gene end was trimmed by 4 bases and the J gene end by 0 bases; junction bases not matched to a gene: 6. The CDR3 reads CASSPRGLAGGSTDTQYF. CDR3 nucleotides: TGTGCCAGCAGCCCCCGGGGACTAGCGGGAGGAAGCACAGATACGCAGTATTTT.

V gene TRBV18 combines with J gene TRBJ1-5; D is unresolved. Trimming shortened V by 1 base and J by 3 bases, and 7 bases separated the two germline ends. Germline V gives CDR1 KGHSH, CDR2 LQKENI. This CDR3 has 14 residues. Written as DNA, the CDR3 is TGTGCCAGCTCACCACGGCAGGACAATCAGCCCCAGCATTTT. Its translation: CASSPRQDNQPQHF.

The rearrangement links TRBV4-1 to TRBJ2-3; 13 bases match TRBD2. The junction had 11 bases not matched to a gene; V was cut back by 1 base and J by 1 base. This CDR3 has 20 amino acids. In germline, CDR1 is MGHRA, CDR2 YSYEKL. The CDR3 region has the DNA TGCGCCAGCAGCCAAGGATCAGGACTAGCGGGAGTTCTTGGCACAGATACGCAGTATTTT. It codes for CASSQGSGLAGVLGTDTQYF.

This chain joins TRBV14 and TRBJ2-1, with 7 bases identical to TRBD2. The V gene end was trimmed by 4 bases and the J gene end by 5 bases; junction bases not matched to a gene: 11. The CDR3 loop spans 16 amino acids. Germline loops: CDR1 SGHDN, CDR2 FVKESK. The CDR3 nucleotides are TGTGCCAGCAGCCCATATGGGGGGGTTGGGGACAATGAGCAGTTCTTC. This codes for CASSPYGGVGDNEQFF.

The chain uses TRBV6-1 and TRBJ2-7, with D possibly being TRBD2 (8 bases). Trimming removed 7 bases at V and 5 bases at J, with 21 bases between. The CDR3 spans 15 residues. Germline V gene lookup returns CDR1 MNHNS and CDR2 SASEGT. The DNA of the CDR3 is TGTGCCAGCACCACAGGGACTAGGGGGCCCGACGAGCAGTACTTC. Translated, it gives CASTTGTRGPDEQYF.

The chain links TRBV9 to TRBJ2-1; TRBD2 aligns across 9 bases. V lost 2 bases to trimming and J lost 3 bases; unmatched junction nucleotides: 9. The CDR3 loop spans 17 amino acids. Germline CDR1 is SGDLS and CDR2 is YYNGEE. For the CDR3, the DNA is TGTGCCAGCAGCGTGGACTGGACTAGCGCCTACTACAATGAGCAGTTCTTC. It is translated as CASSVDWTSAYYNEQFF.

This clone was counted a single time. V and J are TRBV7-8 and TRBJ2-7; 9 positions match TRBD2. Trimming took 1 base from V and 2 from J; bases not matched to a gene: 6. The CDR3 covers 16 residues. In germline, CDR1 is SGHVS, CDR2 FQNEAQ. CDR3 in amino acids: CASSLEGASGAYEQYF. The CDR3 bases are TGTGCCAGCAGCTTAGAGGGGGCTAGCGGGGCCTACGAGCAGTACTTC.

The rearrangement joins TRBV10-3 to TRBJ2-1, with D possibly being TRBD2 (6 bases). The V gene's germline CDR1 is ENHRY and CDR2 SYGVKD. The CDR3 has 14 amino acids. Written as DNA, the CDR3 is TGTGCGAATCCAAGCCGGGAGATCAACAATGAGCAGTTCTTC. This sequence encodes CANPSREINNEQFF.

The rearrangement uses TRBV7-9 and TRBJ2-1, with TRBD1 identical over 11 bases. V shed 6 bases and J 2 bases; nucleotides not matched to a gene: 3. CDR1 is SEHNR and CDR2 is FQNEAQ in the germline V gene (reference sequence). This CDR3 is built from 15 residues. The CDR3 coding sequence is TGTGCCAGCAGTAGGACAGGGGGCGCCTACAATGAGCAGTTCTTC. Residues: CASSRTGGAYNEQFF.